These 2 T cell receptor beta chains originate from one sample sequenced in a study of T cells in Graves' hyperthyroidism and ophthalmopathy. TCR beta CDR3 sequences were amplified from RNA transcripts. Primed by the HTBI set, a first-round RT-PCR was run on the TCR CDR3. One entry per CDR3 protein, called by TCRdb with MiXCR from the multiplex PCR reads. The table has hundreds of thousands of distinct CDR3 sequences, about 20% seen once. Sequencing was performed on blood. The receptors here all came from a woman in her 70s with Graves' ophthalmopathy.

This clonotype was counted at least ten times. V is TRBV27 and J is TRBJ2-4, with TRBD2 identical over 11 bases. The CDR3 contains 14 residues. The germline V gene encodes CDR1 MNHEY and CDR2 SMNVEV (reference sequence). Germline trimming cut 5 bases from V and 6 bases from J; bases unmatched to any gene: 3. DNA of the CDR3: TGTGCCAGCAGTAGACTAGCGGGGCGAAACATTCAGTACTTC. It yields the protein CASSRLAGRNIQYF.

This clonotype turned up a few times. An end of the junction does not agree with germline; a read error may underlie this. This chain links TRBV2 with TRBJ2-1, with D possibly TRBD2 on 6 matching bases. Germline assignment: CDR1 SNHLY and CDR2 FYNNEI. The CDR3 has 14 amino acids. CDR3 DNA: TGTGCCAGCAGGGAAGATACTAGCAGCAATGAGCAGTTCTTC. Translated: CASREDTSSNEQFF.